This is a list of T cell receptor beta chains from one sample in a study of OX40 agonist ivuxolimab in advanced cancers. Sequencing was performed with immunoSEQ multiplex PCR; in TCRdb, only in-frame clones are kept and a portion is missing. The table has more than 9,500 clones, 70% to 90% seen once. The sequences come from CD4+ or CD8+ T cells sorted from blood, collected in a trial of the OX40 agonist ivuxolimab. These receptors were collected from an adult with an advanced solid tumor such as melanoma, head and neck, liver or kidney cancer. Each CDR3 is given with its conserved first and last residue. Each record gives: J gene, clone size, V gene, CDR3 protein. Some rows mark clone size as missing; the rest say once, few, many or name a class of expanded clone.

TRBJ2-2 few TRBV9 CASSVWGNTGELFF
TRBJ2-2 - TRBV18 CASSPQGVVGFDTGELFF
TRBJ2-7 - TRBV7-2 CASSLDVGDYEQYF
TRBJ2-2 - TRBV5-4 CASRIETGELFF
TRBJ1-3 once TRBV6-5 CASSRQSEGNTIYF
TRBJ2-3 - TRBV7-8 CASSLLRDLTGGTYF
TRBJ2-7 - TRBV7-3 CASSLGLAPYEQYF
TRBJ2-5 - TRBV7-3 CAREKGLGQETQYF
TRBJ1-1 medium-sized TRBV2 CASSWNTEAFF
- - TRBV7-9 CASSESGGSYEQYF